Below, one TCR beta chain is given with its context. Its antigen is not known. V dropped 8 bases and J dropped 1 base, with 14 bases sitting between them. The CDR3 sequence is 14 residues long. CDR1 is LNHDA and CDR2 is SQIVND in the germline V gene (reference sequence). The data were taken from a study of long-term antiretroviral therapy in people with HIV. Study conclusions and caveats: HIV repertoire CDR3 lengths ranged less widely than those of controls. Unavailable data included ART adherence, viral resistance and therapy changes (switches in treatment).

Version v3.0 of the immunoSEQ assay was performed at survey level. The study targeted about 35,000-50,000 T-cell genomes per sample in sequencing. Here immunoSEQ multiplex PCR was the method, and the copy in TCRdb shows in-frame clones only, minus some. Found here are fewer than 35,000 clones, approximately 80% of them singletons; the top ten hold approximately 8.4%. The sequencing here drew on unsorted PBMCs, taken 3.1 years after starting antiretroviral therapy. This TCR came from a woman aged 50 to 60 with HIV. V and J are TRBV19 and TRBJ1-1; D gene unclear. The chain's CDR3 is CASRVHPANTEAFF. CDR3 sequence (DNA): TGTGCCAGTCGCGTTCATCCGGCGAACACTGAAGCTTTCTTT.